This TCR beta chain was sequenced during a study of cytomegalovirus exposure and HLA in healthy donors. The V end lost 0 bases, the J end lost 7 bases, and 7 bases lay between the germline ends. The CDR3 totals 14 residues. Germline CDR1 is SEHNR and CDR2 is FQNEAQ (reference sequence). With respect to this clone: Its specificity is unknown.

The PCR had 60 Vbeta and 13 Jbeta primers. Only in-frame clones appear in the TCRdb table, and some are missing; sequencing was by immunoSEQ multiplex PCR. The profile shows some 130,000 clones, approximately 80% of them singletons. Overall study results and limits: Presence/absence comparisons presumed near-even sequencing depth among donors. As confirmed in vitro, a few CMV-associated chains were specific for CMV antigens. Later, an analysis showed that TCR beta chains associated with HLA were more clonally expanded than others that were equally common.

The chain has TRBV7-9 and TRBJ1-6; D is undetermined. The source is a boy aged 2 to 10 in good health and CMV-seronegative. Sample: PBMCs. In DNA form, the CDR3 reads TGTGCCAGCAGCTTAGCGGAGAGGAATTCACCCCTCCACTTT. Its protein is CASSLAERNSPLHF.